These 19 T cell receptor beta chains share one sample of origin, sequenced in a study of cytomegalovirus exposure and HLA in healthy donors. Primers included in the PCR were 60 Vbeta and 13 Jbeta primers. Assay used: immunoSEQ multiplex PCR; TCRdb lists only in-frame clones, some missing. The sample includes about 110,000 clones, 70% to 85% of them seen just once. Specimen: PBMCs. These receptors were collected from a man in his 60s in good health and CMV-seronegative.

In this sample, this clone turned up a few times. This chain connects TRBV5-1 to TRBJ2-7; D is ambiguous. Per germline, CDR1 SGHRS and CDR2 YFSETQ. The CDR3 is 14 amino acids. Between the trimmed V and J ends, which lost 4 bases and 2 bases, there was a span of 13 bases. CDR3 DNA: TGCGCCAGCAGCCCCCCCCGGGTACCCTACGAGCAGTACGTC. Residues: CASSPPRVPYEQYV.

The chain uses TRBV28 and TRBJ1-1; TRBD1 matches 8 bases. CDR3 length equals 18 residues. Germline V gene data show CDR1 as MDHEN and CDR2 as SYDVKM. The junction had 17 bases not matched to a gene; V was cut back by 5 bases and J by 3 bases. The CDR3 coding sequence is TGTGCCAGCAGTCCCCGGACAGGGCGGAGTAGGTGGGACACTGAAGCTTTCTTT. It specifies CASSPRTGRSRWDTEAFF.

This rearrangement joins TRBV6-5 to TRBJ1-3; TRBD1 matches at 7 bases. The CDR3 has 14 amino acids. Germline CDR1 and CDR2: MNHEY and SVGAGI. V trimming: 5 bases; J trimming: 2 bases; junction bases outside the gene matches: 3. Here the CDR3 DNA reads TGTGCCAGCAGTAAACAGGGGACTGGAAACACCATATATTTT. It codes for CASSKQGTGNTIYF.

V and J are TRBV29-1 and TRBJ2-1, with TRBD1 identical over 8 bases. The CDR3 contains 12 residues. Germline CDR1 and CDR2: SQVTM and ANQGSEA. The V segment lost 3 bases and the J segment 9 bases; nucleotides outside the gene matches: 4. The DNA for the CDR3 is TGCAGCGTTGACTCCGGGACAGGTGAGCAGTTCTTC. It specifies CSVDSGTGEQFF.

V usage is TRBV5-1 and J usage is TRBJ2-6; D gene ambiguous. The CDR3 is 16 amino acids. With 2 bases removed from V and 0 bases from J, the gap between germline ends came to 9 bases. Looked up from germline, CDR1 is SGHRS and CDR2 is YFSETQ. CDR3 loop: CASSFPGFSGANVLTF. The CDR3 DNA reads TGCGCCAGCAGCTTCCCAGGTTTCTCTGGGGCCAACGTCCTGACTTTC.

This chain connects TRBV7-9 to TRBJ1-2, with D perhaps matching TRBD1 (6 bases). Per the germline V gene, CDR1 is SEHNR and CDR2 is FQNEAQ (reference sequence). The CDR3 is 14 residues long. The ends were cut back, 5 bases at V and 2 bases at J, with 12 bases in the middle. CDR3 loop: CASSPQGKNYGYTF. In DNA form, the CDR3 reads TGTGCCAGCAGCCCCCAGGGGAAGAACTATGGCTACACCTTC.

The chain recombines TRBV5-1 with TRBJ2-5; 8 nucleotides line up with TRBD1. There are 18 residues in the CDR3. The V and J ends lost 3 bases and 2 bases, in that order; junction bases with no gene match: 15. The germline V gene has CDR1 SGHRS and CDR2 YFSETQ. CDR3 in DNA: TGCGCCAGCAGCTCACCACCCGGACAGGGTCGGGGTCAAGAGACCCAGTACTTC. Its translation is CASSSPPGQGRGQETQYF. Together with reference TRBV5-1 and TRBJ2-5, the CDR3 gives the full variable domain: KAGVTQTPRYLIKTRGQQVTLSCSPISGHRSVSWYQQTPGQGLQFLFEYFSETQRNKGNFPGRFSGRQFSNSRSEMNVSTLELGDSALYLCASSSPPGQGRGQETQYFGPGTRLLVL.

The V call is TRBV5-1, the J call TRBJ2-5; 11 bases map to TRBD2. Germline-derived CDR1 and CDR2 are SGHRS and YFSETQ. Germline trimming cut 5 bases from V and 4 bases from J; bases unmatched to any gene: 10. The CDR3 sequence is 16 residues long. The CDR3 nucleotides are TGCGCCAGCAGATTACTACTAGCGGGGGACGGAGAGACCCAGTACTTC. Amino acid sequence: CASRLLLAGDGETQYF.

The chain couples TRBV18 to TRBJ1-1; the D is unclear. Germline assignment: CDR1 KGHSH and CDR2 LQKENI. This CDR3 spans 15 amino acids. V lost 2 bases and J 3 bases, leaving 13 bases between the germline ends. The CDR3 is CASSPGLGRDTEAFF. Written as DNA, the CDR3 is TGTGCCAGCTCACCAGGGCTGGGGAGGGACACTGAAGCTTTCTTT.

For the CDR3, the DNA is TGTGCCAGTAGTATAGGCCCGGGAAGGGACACTGAAGCTTTCTTT. Protein sequence: CASSIGPGRDTEAFF. The chain combines TRBV19 with TRBJ1-1, with D unresolved. The V end lost 1 base, the J end lost 3 bases, and 12 bases lay between the germline ends. The germline CDR1 and CDR2 sequences are LNHDA and SQIVND (reference sequence). The CDR3 is 15 residues long. The complete variable domain, with remaining parts taken from reference TRBV19 and TRBJ1-1, reads DGGITQSPKYLFRKEGQNVTLSCEQNLNHDAMYWYRQDPGQGLRLIYYSQIVNDFQKGDIAEGYSVSREKKESFPLTVTSAQKNPTAFYLCASSIGPGRDTEAFFGQGTRLTVV.

V usage is TRBV9 and J usage is TRBJ2-1; maybe TRBD2 (5 bases). V dropped 3 bases and J dropped 10 bases, with 14 bases sitting between them. CDR1 SGDLS and CDR2 YYNGEE come from the germline V gene. The CDR3 totals 13 residues. For the CDR3, the DNA is TGTGCCAGCAGCGCCCGCCCCTCGGGGGAGCAGTTCTTC. As protein: CASSARPSGEQFF.

The chain carries TRBV19 and TRBJ2-5; D is perhaps TRBD1 (6 bases). Germline V lookup: CDR1 LNHDA, CDR2 SQIVND (reference sequence). Deletions cut 6 bases from V and 6 bases from J, with 14 bases between. CDR3 size: 13 residues. CDR3 region: CASSGTRGKTQYF. DNA for the CDR3: TGTGCCAGTAGCGGGACACGCGGAAAGACCCAGTACTTC.

The chain couples TRBV19 to TRBJ2-3, with 8 bases identical to TRBD1. CDR3 length: 15 amino acids. V trimming: 0 bases; J trimming: 4 bases; junction bases outside the gene matches: 3. CDR1 and CDR2 (germline): LNHDA, SQIVND (reference sequence). The CDR3 nucleotides read TGTGCCAGTAGTATAGATGGACAGGGTTCAGATACGCAGTATTTT. Protein sequence: CASSIDGQGSDTQYF.

The rearrangement links TRBV18 to TRBJ1-6, with 11 bases that match TRBD1. The V gene end was trimmed by 4 bases and the J gene end by 6 bases; junction bases not matched to a gene: 8. CDR3 size: 17 residues. Germline V gene lookup returns CDR1 KGHSH and CDR2 LQKENI. The CDR3 nucleotides read TGTGCCAGCTCACAGGCCAAGGGGACAGGGGGTAATTCACCCCTCCACTTT. Its protein is CASSQAKGTGGNSPLHF.

The rearrangement links TRBV5-1 to TRBJ2-4; 7 positions agree with TRBD1. CDR1 and CDR2 from the germline V gene are SGHRS and YFSETQ. This CDR3 has 14 residues. The ends lost 0 bases at V and 7 bases at J; junction bases unmatched: 4. The DNA for the CDR3 is TGCGCCAGCAGCTTGGAGGGGGCTACGAACATTCAGTACTTC. It encodes CASSLEGATNIQYF.

The chain employs TRBV5-8 and TRBJ1-4, with D possibly TRBD1 on 5 matching bases. The CDR3 has 18 residues. The V gene lost 0 bases and the J gene lost 2 bases, with 17 bases spanning the gap. Germline values: CDR1 SGHTS, CDR2 YDEGEE. Here the CDR3 reads CASSLAGVSWFTNEKLFF. The CDR3, as DNA: TGTGCCAGCAGCTTGGCGGGGGTTTCTTGGTTCACTAATGAAAAACTGTTTTTT.

This chain joins TRBV7-2 and TRBJ1-1, with no clear D. CDR1 is SGHTA and CDR2 is FQGNSA in the germline V gene. Trimming took 5 bases from V and 1 from J, leaving 14 bases between them. The length of the CDR3 is 15 residues. The CDR3, as DNA: TGTGCCAGCAGCCCACAAAGAACCCCGAACACTGAAGCTTTCTTT. Translating it yields CASSPQRTPNTEAFF.

V and J are TRBV4-1 and TRBJ1-2; TRBD1 agrees at 7 bases. From germline, CDR1 is MGHRA and CDR2 YSYEKL. This CDR3 contains 14 residues. The ends lost 4 bases at V and 1 base at J; junction bases unmatched: 3. Here the CDR3 reads CASSLRQGNYGYTF. The CDR3, as DNA: TGCGCCAGCAGCCTACGACAGGGTAACTATGGCTACACCTTC.

The chain is built from TRBV7-3 and TRBJ2-5; 7 nucleotides match TRBD1. The CDR3 is 15 amino acids. J gave up 3 bases and V 3 bases, and 7 bases lay outside the gene matches. Per the germline V gene, CDR1 is SGHTA and CDR2 is FQGTGA. The CDR3, as DNA: TGTGCCAGCAGCTTTTCGGGAACAGGGGAAGAGACCCAGTACTTC. Its protein product is CASSFSGTGEETQYF.